Sequencing of this T cell receptor (beta chain) was carried out in a study of T cells after yellow fever vaccination. This clonotype was seen at least ten times. TCRdb ran MiXCR on the 5' RACE reads and lists one entry per CDR3 protein. The profile shows some 320,000 distinct CDR3 sequences, about 4% of them singletons. The sequencing here drew on PBMCs, taken 5 days after the yellow fever booster vaccination. The receptor's source is a man in his late teens or twenties who received the YFV17D yellow fever vaccine.

CDR3 DNA: TGTGCCAGCTGGACGGGACAGATGAACACTGAAGCTTTCTTT. Amino acid sequence: CASWTGQMNTEAFF. The V gene is TRBV6-1, the J gene TRBJ1-1; 7 bases agree with TRBD1. The V gene end was trimmed by 8 bases and the J gene end by 0 bases; junction bases not matched to a gene: 6. CDR1 and CDR2 from the germline V gene are MNHNS and SASEGT. The CDR3 consists of 14 residues.